This T cell receptor beta chain was captured in a study of T-cell memory formation after mild COVID-19. TCR alpha and TCR beta cDNA libraries with sample barcodes and UMIs came from 5'RACE using constant-segment primers. TCRdb reprocessed the 5' RACE reads via MiXCR and lists one record per CDR3 protein. The table lists roughly 300,000 distinct CDR3 sequences, roughly 8.2% of them singletons. This clonotype was counted only a few times. Its cognate antigen is unknown. An end of the junction does not agree with germline; a read error may underlie this. Notes on the study in general: Mainly in CM and EM were contracting CD4+ clones; CD8+ were in EMRA.

The receptor's source is a man in his late teens or twenties who had mild COVID-19 (a few samples of this study predate the infection). Cell type and time point are not known. Sequences were obtained from PBMCs or a T cell subset sorted from them (not recorded which).

CDR3 in DNA: TGTGCCAGCAGCTTAGGGGTGGGACAGGGCTTATCCTTC. Its protein product is CASSLGVGQGLSF. The chain couples TRBV7-2 to TRBJ1-2; TRBD1 matches at 9 bases. This CDR3 comprises 13 residues. The germline V gene has CDR1 SGHTA and CDR2 FQGNSA.